This is a list of T cell receptor beta chains from one sample in a study of a mutant IDH1 vaccine in newly diagnosed glioma. Antigen specificity for these receptors is unknown. Method: immunoSEQ multiplex PCR; TCRdb's copy keeps in-frame clones and lacks some. The data contain 110,000 or so clones, roughly nine tenths of them singletons. The sequenced sample was PBMCs, obtained from a glioma patient whose treatment included an IDH1 peptide vaccine. Receptors were obtained from a woman aged 45-65 years with glioma. Each CDR3 is given with its conserved first and last residue. D genes are given only for firm matches. Rows give clone size only sometimes, using once, few, many, or a class for an expanded clone.

v_call: TRBV28; clone_size: .; j_call: TRBJ2-5; d_call: .; cdr3_aa: CASSLPRTAQETQYF; cdr3_nt: TGTGCCAGCAGTTTACCCCGGACAGCGCAAGAGACCCAGTACTTC
v_call: TRBV28; clone_size: .; j_call: TRBJ1-2; d_call: TRBD1; cdr3_aa: CASRDGTGGGYTF; cdr3_nt: TGTGCCAGCAGAGACGGGACAGGGGGGGGCTACACCTTC
v_call: TRBV4-1; clone_size: .; j_call: TRBJ2-7; d_call: .; cdr3_aa: CASSQGTSRVYEQYF; cdr3_nt: TGCGCCAGCAGCCAAGGAACCTCGCGGGTATACGAGCAGTACTTC
v_call: TRBV5-1; clone_size: .; j_call: TRBJ2-3; d_call: TRBD2; cdr3_aa: CASSVGLAGGPGADTQYF; cdr3_nt: TGCGCCAGCAGCGTGGGACTAGCGGGAGGGCCCGGGGCAGATACGCAGTATTTT
v_call: TRBV19; clone_size: .; j_call: TRBJ1-2; d_call: .; cdr3_aa: CASTDNYGYTF; cdr3_nt: TGTGCCAGCACCGACAACTATGGCTACACCTTC
v_call: TRBV11-2; clone_size: few; j_call: TRBJ2-2; d_call: .; cdr3_aa: CASSILLGDTGELFF; cdr3_nt: TGTGCCAGCAGCATACTTCTGGGGGACACCGGGGAGCTGTTTTTT
v_call: TRBV7-9; clone_size: .; j_call: TRBJ2-2; d_call: TRBD1; cdr3_aa: CASTKTGAGELFF; cdr3_nt: TGTGCCAGCACCAAGACAGGGGCCGGGGAGCTGTTTTTT
v_call: TRBV30; clone_size: .; j_call: TRBJ2-7; d_call: .; cdr3_aa: CARGRENSYEQYF; cdr3_nt: TGTGCCCGCGGGCGGGAAAACTCCTACGAGCAGTACTTC
v_call: TRBV28; clone_size: .; j_call: TRBJ2-1; d_call: TRBD2; cdr3_aa: CASSDSGTSGVQFF; cdr3_nt: TGTGCCAGCAGCGATTCCGGGACTAGCGGGGTGCAGTTCTTC
v_call: TRBV6-1; clone_size: .; j_call: TRBJ1-1; d_call: .; cdr3_aa: CASSSDDIHNTEAFF; cdr3_nt: TGTGCCAGCAGTTCCGATGATATTCATAACACTGAAGCTTTCTTT
v_call: TRBV2; clone_size: .; j_call: TRBJ1-1; d_call: .; cdr3_aa: CASSETHPNTEAFF; cdr3_nt: TGTGCCAGCAGTGAAACACATCCGAACACTGAAGCTTTCTTT
v_call: TRBV7-9; clone_size: .; j_call: TRBJ1-1; d_call: TRBD1; cdr3_aa: CASSFAQQGAGMNTEAFF; cdr3_nt: TGTGCCAGCAGCTTCGCCCAGCAGGGGGCAGGGATGAACACTGAAGCTTTCTTT
v_call: TRBV19; clone_size: .; j_call: TRBJ2-3; d_call: .; cdr3_aa: CASSIVGTLHTDTQYF; cdr3_nt: TGTGCCAGTAGTATAGTGGGCACCCTGCACACAGATACGCAGTATTTT
v_call: TRBV10-1; clone_size: .; j_call: TRBJ1-1; d_call: .; cdr3_aa: CASSERGLGTEAFF; cdr3_nt: TGCGCCAGCAGTGAGCGGGGCCTGGGGACTGAAGCTTTCTTT
v_call: TRBV11-3; clone_size: once; j_call: TRBJ2-6; d_call: .; cdr3_aa: CASSLGSGANVLTF; cdr3_nt: TGTGCCAGCAGCTTAGGATCTGGGGCCAACGTCCTGACTTTC
v_call: TRBV9; clone_size: .; j_call: TRBJ2-1; d_call: .; cdr3_aa: CASSVALGANNEQFF; cdr3_nt: TGTGCCAGCAGCGTAGCCTTGGGGGCTAACAATGAGCAGTTCTTC
v_call: TRBV19; clone_size: .; j_call: TRBJ1-2; d_call: .; cdr3_aa: CASSIGGGALHNYGYTF; cdr3_nt: TGTGCCAGTAGTATAGGAGGAGGGGCCCTCCATAACTATGGCTACACCTTC
v_call: TRBV11-2; clone_size: .; j_call: TRBJ2-7; d_call: TRBD1; cdr3_aa: CASSITGDYEQYF; cdr3_nt: TGTGCCAGCAGCATTACAGGGGACTACGAGCAGTACTTC
v_call: TRBV19; clone_size: .; j_call: TRBJ1-5; d_call: .; cdr3_aa: CASWQGRDNQPQHF; cdr3_nt: TGTGCCAGCTGGCAAGGGAGGGACAATCAGCCCCAGCATTTT
v_call: TRBV6-5; clone_size: .; j_call: TRBJ1-2; d_call: .; cdr3_aa: CASSYKGVYTF; cdr3_nt: TGTGCCAGCAGCTACAAGGGGGTCTACACCTTC
v_call: TRBV6-5; clone_size: .; j_call: TRBJ1-6; d_call: .; cdr3_aa: CALARDPNSPLHF; cdr3_nt: TGTGCCTTAGCCCGGGACCCTAATTCACCCCTCCACTTT
v_call: TRBV2; clone_size: .; j_call: TRBJ2-7; d_call: TRBD2; cdr3_aa: CASSSWGSGITIFYEQYF; cdr3_nt: TGTGCCAGCAGCTCTTGGGGTAGCGGGATAACAATTTTCTACGAGCAGTACTTC
v_call: TRBV15; clone_size: .; j_call: TRBJ1-4; d_call: .; cdr3_aa: CATSLGWGEGINEKLFF; cdr3_nt: TGTGCCACCAGCCTCGGTTGGGGGGAGGGCATTAATGAAAAACTGTTTTTT
v_call: TRBV11-2; clone_size: .; j_call: TRBJ1-6; d_call: .; cdr3_aa: CASSPHSAYNSPLHF; cdr3_nt: TGTGCCAGCAGCCCCCATTCTGCCTATAATTCACCCCTCCACTTT
v_call: TRBV18; clone_size: .; j_call: TRBJ2-7; d_call: .; cdr3_aa: CASSPDPAGHEQYF; cdr3_nt: TGTGCCAGCTCACCCGACCCGGCCGGCCACGAGCAGTACTTC
v_call: TRBV6-5; clone_size: .; j_call: TRBJ2-2; d_call: .; cdr3_aa: CASSHTPRTGELFF; cdr3_nt: TGTGCCAGCAGTCATACGCCCAGGACCGGGGAGCTGTTTTTT
v_call: TRBV7-9; clone_size: .; j_call: TRBJ2-1; d_call: TRBD2; cdr3_aa: CASSSLSGSSYNEQFF; cdr3_nt: TGTGCCAGCAGCTCCCTTAGCGGGAGCTCCTACAATGAGCAGTTCTTC
v_call: TRBV7-2; clone_size: .; j_call: TRBJ2-5; d_call: TRBD2; cdr3_aa: CASSRTSGSMQETQYF; cdr3_nt: TGTGCCAGCAGCCGTACTAGCGGGAGTATGCAAGAGACCCAGTACTTC
v_call: TRBV7-8; clone_size: .; j_call: TRBJ2-1; d_call: TRBD2; cdr3_aa: CASSPYRTGGYNEQFF; cdr3_nt: TGTGCCAGCAGCCCATATAGGACGGGGGGGTACAATGAGCAGTTCTTC
v_call: TRBV18; clone_size: .; j_call: TRBJ2-7; d_call: .; cdr3_aa: CASSGRLQTYEQYF; cdr3_nt: TGTGCCAGCTCCGGGCGACTCCAGACCTACGAGCAGTACTTC
v_call: TRBV11-2; clone_size: .; j_call: TRBJ2-1; d_call: .; cdr3_aa: CASSYQTDSYNEQFF; cdr3_nt: TGTGCCAGCAGCTACCAGACAGATTCCTACAATGAGCAGTTCTTC
v_call: TRBV2; clone_size: .; j_call: TRBJ1-6; d_call: .; cdr3_aa: CASMGRVNSPLHF; cdr3_nt: TGTGCCAGCATGGGCAGGGTTAATTCACCCCTCCACTTT
v_call: TRBV2; clone_size: .; j_call: TRBJ2-5; d_call: .; cdr3_aa: CASSKTLRGAKTQYF; cdr3_nt: TGTGCCAGCAGCAAAACCCTGCGGGGAGCGAAGACCCAGTACTTC
v_call: TRBV7-9; clone_size: .; j_call: TRBJ1-2; d_call: .; cdr3_aa: CASSLEGSRGYTF; cdr3_nt: TGTGCCAGCAGCTTAGAGGGTTCCCGTGGCTACACCTTC
v_call: TRBV10-2; clone_size: once; j_call: TRBJ2-3; d_call: .; cdr3_aa: CASSEKVLTTDTQYF; cdr3_nt: TGCGCCAGCAGTGAAAAGGTACTGACAACAGATACGCAGTATTTT
v_call: TRBV28; clone_size: .; j_call: TRBJ1-2; d_call: .; cdr3_aa: CASSFQGLDYGYTF; cdr3_nt: TGTGCCAGCAGTTTCCAGGGATTGGACTATGGCTACACCTTC
v_call: TRBV7-2; clone_size: .; j_call: TRBJ2-1; d_call: TRBD2; cdr3_aa: CASSNRLAANNEQFF; cdr3_nt: TGTGCCAGCAGCAACAGACTAGCGGCCAACAATGAGCAGTTCTTC
v_call: TRBV13; clone_size: .; j_call: TRBJ2-2; d_call: .; cdr3_aa: CASNNWNTGELFF; cdr3_nt: TGTGCCAGCAACAACTGGAACACCGGGGAGCTGTTTTTT
v_call: TRBV7-9; clone_size: .; j_call: TRBJ2-1; d_call: .; cdr3_aa: CASSLEQGAYNEQFF; cdr3_nt: TGTGCCAGCAGCTTAGAACAGGGCGCCTACAATGAGCAGTTCTTC
v_call: TRBV30; clone_size: .; j_call: TRBJ2-1; d_call: TRBD2; cdr3_aa: CAWGGLRSSYNEQFF; cdr3_nt: TGTGCCTGGGGGGGACTACGGAGCTCCTACAATGAGCAGTTCTTC
v_call: TRBV7-8; clone_size: .; j_call: TRBJ1-1; d_call: .; cdr3_aa: CASSPGQNTEAFF; cdr3_nt: TGTGCCAGCAGCCCAGGACAGAACACTGAAGCTTTCTTT
v_call: TRBV7-9; clone_size: once; j_call: TRBJ2-3; d_call: TRBD1; cdr3_aa: CASSLFQGAPGSRTQYF; cdr3_nt: TGTGCCAGCAGCTTATTCCAGGGGGCGCCGGGATCACGTACGCAGTATTTT